The clone carrying this TCR beta chain was counted many times. Its antigen is not known. This entry belongs to a study of early T cells in non-severe SARS-CoV-2 infection. Study-wide background: Sequencing was performed on bulk RNA from unsorted whole blood, leaving chains unpaired.

Study-wide results and caveats: The study's VDJdb matching favored anti-spike CD8 responses and missed private and CD4 specificities.

This CDR3 spans 14 amino acids. With 5 bases removed from V and 8 bases from J, the gap between germline ends came to 17 bases. Germline V gene sequence: CDR1 SGHRS, CDR2 YFSETQ. Individual cDNA molecules were tagged with unique molecular identifiers. Each CDR3 protein gets one entry after TCRdb re-called the 5' RACE reads with MiXCR. The top ten hold approximately 4.4% of the sample, which has 20,000 to 30,000 distinct CDR3 sequences, around 4.2% seen once. The sequencing input was whole blood. This chain uses TRBV5-1 with TRBJ2-1; D may match TRBD1 or TRBD2 (7 bases each). The origin of this receptor is an adult who was a healthcare worker with PCR-confirmed SARS-CoV-2 infection or an uninfected control (not recorded which). The CDR3 reads CASSIRQGGHEQFF. The CDR3 region has the DNA TGCGCCAGCAGTATCCGACAGGGAGGGCATGAGCAGTTCTTC.